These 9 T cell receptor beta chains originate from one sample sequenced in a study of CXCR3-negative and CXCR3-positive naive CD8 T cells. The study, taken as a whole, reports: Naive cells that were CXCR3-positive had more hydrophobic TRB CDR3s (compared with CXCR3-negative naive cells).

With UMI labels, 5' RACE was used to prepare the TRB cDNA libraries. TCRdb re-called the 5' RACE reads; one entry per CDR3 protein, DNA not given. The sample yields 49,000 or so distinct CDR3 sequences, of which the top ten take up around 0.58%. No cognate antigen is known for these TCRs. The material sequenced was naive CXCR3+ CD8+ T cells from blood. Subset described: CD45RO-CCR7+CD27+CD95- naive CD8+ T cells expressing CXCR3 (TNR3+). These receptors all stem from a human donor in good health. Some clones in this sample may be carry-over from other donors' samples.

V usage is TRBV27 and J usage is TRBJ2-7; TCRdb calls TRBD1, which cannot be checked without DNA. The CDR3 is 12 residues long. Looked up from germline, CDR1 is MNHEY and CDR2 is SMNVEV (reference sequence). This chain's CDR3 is CASSPGLGEQYF.

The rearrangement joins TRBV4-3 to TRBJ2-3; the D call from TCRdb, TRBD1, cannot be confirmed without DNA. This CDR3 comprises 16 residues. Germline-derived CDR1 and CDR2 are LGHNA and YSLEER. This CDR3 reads CASSQDAGVDTDTQYF.

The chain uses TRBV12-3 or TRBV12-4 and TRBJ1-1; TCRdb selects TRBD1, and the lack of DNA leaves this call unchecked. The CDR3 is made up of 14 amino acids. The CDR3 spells CASSPLNRETEAFF.

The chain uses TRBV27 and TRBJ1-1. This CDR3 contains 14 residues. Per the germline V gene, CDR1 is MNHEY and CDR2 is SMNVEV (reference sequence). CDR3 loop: CATSPPPMNTEAFF.

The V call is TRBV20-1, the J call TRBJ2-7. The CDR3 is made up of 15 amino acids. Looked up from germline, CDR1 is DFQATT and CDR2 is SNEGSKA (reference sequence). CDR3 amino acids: CSASSTQRLSYEQYF.

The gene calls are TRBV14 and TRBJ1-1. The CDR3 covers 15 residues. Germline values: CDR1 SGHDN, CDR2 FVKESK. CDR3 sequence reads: CASSQDAGMWTEAFF.

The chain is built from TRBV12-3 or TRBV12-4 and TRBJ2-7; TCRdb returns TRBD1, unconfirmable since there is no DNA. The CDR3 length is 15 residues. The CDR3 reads CASSPRPGAPYEPYF.

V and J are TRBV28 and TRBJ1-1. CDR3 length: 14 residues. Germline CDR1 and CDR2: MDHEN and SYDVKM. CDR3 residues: CASSLFTSNTEAFF.

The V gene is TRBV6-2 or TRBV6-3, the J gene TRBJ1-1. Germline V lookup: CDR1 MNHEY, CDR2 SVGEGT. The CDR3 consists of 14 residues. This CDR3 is CASSYSPDYAEAFF.